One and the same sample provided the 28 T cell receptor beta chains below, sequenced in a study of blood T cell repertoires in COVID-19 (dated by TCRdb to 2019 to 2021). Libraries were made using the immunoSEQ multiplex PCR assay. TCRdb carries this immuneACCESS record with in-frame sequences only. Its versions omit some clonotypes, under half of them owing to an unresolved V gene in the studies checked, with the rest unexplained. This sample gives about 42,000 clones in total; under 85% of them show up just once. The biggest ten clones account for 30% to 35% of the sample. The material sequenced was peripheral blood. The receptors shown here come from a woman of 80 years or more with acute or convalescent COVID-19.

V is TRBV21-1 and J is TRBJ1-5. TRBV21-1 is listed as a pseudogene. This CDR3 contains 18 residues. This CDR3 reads CASSTRVASLDSNQPQHF. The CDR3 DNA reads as TGTGCCAGCAGCACCCGGGTAGCGTCTCTGGATAGCAATCAGCCCCAGCATTTT.

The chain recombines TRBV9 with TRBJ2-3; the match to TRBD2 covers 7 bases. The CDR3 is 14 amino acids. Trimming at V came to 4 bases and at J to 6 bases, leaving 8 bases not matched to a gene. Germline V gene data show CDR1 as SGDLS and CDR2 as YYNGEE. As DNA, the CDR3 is TGTGCCAGCAGCCTGGGACTAAGGTCGGATACGCAGTATTTT. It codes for CASSLGLRSDTQYF.

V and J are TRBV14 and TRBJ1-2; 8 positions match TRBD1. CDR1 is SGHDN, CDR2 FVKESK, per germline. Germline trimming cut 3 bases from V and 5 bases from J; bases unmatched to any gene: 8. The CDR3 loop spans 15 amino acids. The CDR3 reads CASSQSDRERYGYTF. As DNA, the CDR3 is TGTGCCAGCAGCCAGTCGGACAGGGAACGGTATGGCTACACCTTC.

CDR3 in DNA: TGTGCCTGCTCTAGCGGGAGGGGAGGAAAGACCCAGTACTTC. Its translation is CACSSGRGGKTQYF. The rearrangement links TRBV30 to TRBJ2-5; 12 nucleotides agree with TRBD2. Germline V gene sequence: CDR1 GTSNPN, CDR2 SVGIG (reference sequence). With V trimmed by 6 bases and J by 6 bases, 8 bases remained unmatched. This CDR3 region has 14 residues.

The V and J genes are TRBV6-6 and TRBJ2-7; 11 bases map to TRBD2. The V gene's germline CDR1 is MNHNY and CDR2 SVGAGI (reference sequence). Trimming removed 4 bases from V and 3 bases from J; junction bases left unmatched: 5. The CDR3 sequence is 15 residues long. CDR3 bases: TGTGCCAGCAGTTCCTCTAGCGGGAGGTACTACGAGCAGTACTTC. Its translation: CASSSSSGRYYEQYF.

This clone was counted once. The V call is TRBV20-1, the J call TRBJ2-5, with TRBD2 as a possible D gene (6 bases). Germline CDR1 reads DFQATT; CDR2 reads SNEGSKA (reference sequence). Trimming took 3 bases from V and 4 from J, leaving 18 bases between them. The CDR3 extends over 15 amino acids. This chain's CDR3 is CSASLPGRLGETQYF. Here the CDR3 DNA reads TGCAGTGCTAGTCTCCCGGGGAGGTTAGGAGAGACCCAGTACTTC.

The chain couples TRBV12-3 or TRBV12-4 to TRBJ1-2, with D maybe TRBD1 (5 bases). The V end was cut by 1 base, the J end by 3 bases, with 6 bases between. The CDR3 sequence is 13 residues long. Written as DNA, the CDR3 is TGTGCCAGCAGTTTAGTGACAGACTATGGCTACACCTTC. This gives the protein CASSLVTDYGYTF.

As DNA, the CDR3 is TGTGCCATCAAGGCCGGGGTCGGAGGCGAGCAGTACTTC. Translating it yields CAIKAGVGGEQYF. This chain links TRBV19 with TRBJ2-7, with a possible D match to TRBD2 (5 bases). Between the trimmed V and J ends, which lost 10 bases and 6 bases, there was a span of 19 bases. Germline CDR1 is LNHDA and CDR2 is SQIVND (reference sequence). The CDR3 is 13 residues long.

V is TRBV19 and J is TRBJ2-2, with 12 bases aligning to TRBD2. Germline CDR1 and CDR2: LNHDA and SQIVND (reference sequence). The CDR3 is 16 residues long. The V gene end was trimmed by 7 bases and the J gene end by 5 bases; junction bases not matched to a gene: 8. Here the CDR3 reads CASKASGRARTGELFF. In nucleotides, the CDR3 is TGTGCCAGTAAGGCTAGCGGGAGGGCCCGGACCGGGGAGCTGTTTTTT.

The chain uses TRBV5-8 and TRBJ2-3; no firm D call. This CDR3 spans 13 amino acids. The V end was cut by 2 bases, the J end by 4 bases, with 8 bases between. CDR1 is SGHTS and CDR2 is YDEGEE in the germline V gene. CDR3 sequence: CASSFWSPDTQYF. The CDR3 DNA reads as TGTGCCAGCAGCTTTTGGAGCCCAGATACGCAGTATTTT.

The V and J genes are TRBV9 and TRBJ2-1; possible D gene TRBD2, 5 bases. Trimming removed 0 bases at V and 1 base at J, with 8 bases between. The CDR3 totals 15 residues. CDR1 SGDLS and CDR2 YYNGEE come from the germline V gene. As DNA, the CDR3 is TGTGCCAGCAGCGTAGCTGAGGGTTCCTACAATGAGCAGTTCTTC. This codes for CASSVAEGSYNEQFF.

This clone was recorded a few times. The CDR3 DNA follows: TGCGCCAGCAGTGCAGGATTGGAGACCCAGTACTTC. Translating it yields CASSAGLETQYF. The V gene is TRBV5-1, the J gene TRBJ2-5; D ambiguous. Germline V CDR1 and CDR2: SGHRS, YFSETQ. The V and J ends lost 5 bases and 5 bases respectively, with 10 bases between them. The CDR3 consists of 12 residues.

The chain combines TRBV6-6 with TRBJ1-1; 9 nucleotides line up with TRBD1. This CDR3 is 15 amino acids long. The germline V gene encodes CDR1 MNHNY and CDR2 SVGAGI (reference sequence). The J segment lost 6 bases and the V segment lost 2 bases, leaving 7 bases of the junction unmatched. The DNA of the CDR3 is TGTGCCAGCAGTTACGCGACAGGGGGAGTCGCTGAAGCTTTCTTT. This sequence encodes CASSYATGGVAEAFF.

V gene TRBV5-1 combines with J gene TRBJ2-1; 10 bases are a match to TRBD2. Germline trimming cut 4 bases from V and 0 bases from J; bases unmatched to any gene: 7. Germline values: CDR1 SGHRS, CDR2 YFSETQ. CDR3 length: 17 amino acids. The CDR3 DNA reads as TGCGCCAGCAGCATCGGACTAGCGGTCCGCTCCTACAATGAGCAGTTCTTC. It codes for CASSIGLAVRSYNEQFF.

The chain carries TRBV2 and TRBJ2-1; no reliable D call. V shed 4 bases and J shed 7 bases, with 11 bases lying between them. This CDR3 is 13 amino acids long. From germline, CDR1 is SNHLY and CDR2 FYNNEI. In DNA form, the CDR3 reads TGTGCCAGCAGTGTGAGGAGTGGGAATGAGCAGTTCTTC. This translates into CASSVRSGNEQFF.

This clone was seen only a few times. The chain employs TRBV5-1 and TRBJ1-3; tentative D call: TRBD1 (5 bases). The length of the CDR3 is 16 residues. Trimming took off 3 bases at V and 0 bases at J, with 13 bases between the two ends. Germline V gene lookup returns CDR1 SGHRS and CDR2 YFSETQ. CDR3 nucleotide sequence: TGCGCCAGCAGCTCGACAGAACTCAGCTCTGGAAACACCATATATTTT. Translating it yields CASSSTELSSGNTIYF. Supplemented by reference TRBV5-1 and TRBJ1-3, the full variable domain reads KAGVTQTPRYLIKTRGQQVTLSCSPISGHRSVSWYQQTPGQGLQFLFEYFSETQRNKGNFPGRFSGRQFSNSRSEMNVSTLELGDSALYLCASSSTELSSGNTIYFGEGSWLTVV.

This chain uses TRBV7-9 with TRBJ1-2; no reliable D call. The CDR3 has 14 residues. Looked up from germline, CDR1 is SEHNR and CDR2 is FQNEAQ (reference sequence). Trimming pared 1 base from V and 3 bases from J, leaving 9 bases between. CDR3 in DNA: TGTGCCAGCAGCTTAGATACGTGGCACTATGGCTACACCTTC. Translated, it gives CASSLDTWHYGYTF.

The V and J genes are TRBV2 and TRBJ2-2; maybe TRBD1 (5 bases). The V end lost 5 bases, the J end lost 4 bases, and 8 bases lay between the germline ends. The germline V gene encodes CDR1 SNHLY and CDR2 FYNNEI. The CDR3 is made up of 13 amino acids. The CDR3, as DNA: TGTGCCAGCAGTTCCGACAGCACCGGGGAGCTGTTTTTT. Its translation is CASSSDSTGELFF.

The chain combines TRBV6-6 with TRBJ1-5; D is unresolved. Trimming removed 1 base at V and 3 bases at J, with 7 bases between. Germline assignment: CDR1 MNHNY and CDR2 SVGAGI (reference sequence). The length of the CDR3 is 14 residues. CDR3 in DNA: TGTGCCAGCAGTTACTTGGCAGACAATCAGCCCCAGCATTTT. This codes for CASSYLADNQPQHF.

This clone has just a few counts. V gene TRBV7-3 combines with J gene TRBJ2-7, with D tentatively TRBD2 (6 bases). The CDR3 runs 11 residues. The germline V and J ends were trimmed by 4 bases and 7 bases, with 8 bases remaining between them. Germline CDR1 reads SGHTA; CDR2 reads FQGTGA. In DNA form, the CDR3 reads TGTGCCAGCAGCTCTGGGGGGGAGCAGTACTTC. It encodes CASSSGGEQYF.

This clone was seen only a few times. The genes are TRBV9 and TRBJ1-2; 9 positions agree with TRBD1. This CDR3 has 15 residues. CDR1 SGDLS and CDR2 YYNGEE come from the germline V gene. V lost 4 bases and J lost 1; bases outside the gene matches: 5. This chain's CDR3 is CASSPTGQGNYGYTF. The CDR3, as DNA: TGTGCCAGCAGCCCAACGGGACAGGGTAACTATGGCTACACCTTC.

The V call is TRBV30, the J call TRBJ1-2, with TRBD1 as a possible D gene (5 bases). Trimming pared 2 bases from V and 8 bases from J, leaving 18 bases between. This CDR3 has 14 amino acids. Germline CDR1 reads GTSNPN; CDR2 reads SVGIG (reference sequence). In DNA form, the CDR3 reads TGTGCCTGGAGTCCCCATTGGGGCAGCGGGGGCTACACCTTC. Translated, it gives CAWSPHWGSGGYTF.

CDR3 DNA sequence: TGTGCCAGCAGTCCACTAGGAAGGCCCTCCTACGAGCAGTACTTC. Translation: CASSPLGRPSYEQYF. The rearrangement links TRBV27 to TRBJ2-7; D perhaps matches TRBD2 (5 bases). Germline loops: CDR1 MNHEY, CDR2 SMNVEV (reference sequence). This CDR3 has 15 amino acids. V was clipped by 5 bases and J by 0 bases, with 14 bases between them.

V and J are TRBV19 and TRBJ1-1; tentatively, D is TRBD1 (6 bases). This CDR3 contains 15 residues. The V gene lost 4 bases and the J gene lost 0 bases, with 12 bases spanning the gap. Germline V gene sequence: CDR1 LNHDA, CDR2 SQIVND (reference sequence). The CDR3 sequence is CASSSKGHMNTEAFF. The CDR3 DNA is TGTGCCAGTAGTAGCAAGGGACATATGAACACTGAAGCTTTCTTT.

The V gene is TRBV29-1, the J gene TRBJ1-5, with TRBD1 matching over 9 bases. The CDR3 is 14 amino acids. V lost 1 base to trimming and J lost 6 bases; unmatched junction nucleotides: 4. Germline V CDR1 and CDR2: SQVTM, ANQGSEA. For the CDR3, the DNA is TGCAGCGTTGAAGCACAGGGGGCGGGTCAGCCCCAGCATTTT. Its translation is CSVEAQGAGQPQHF.

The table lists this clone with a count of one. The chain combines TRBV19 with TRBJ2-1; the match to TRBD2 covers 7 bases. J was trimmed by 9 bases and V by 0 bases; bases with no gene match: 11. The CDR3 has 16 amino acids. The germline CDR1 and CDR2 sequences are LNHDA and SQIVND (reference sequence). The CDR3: CASSIDHPSGASEQFF. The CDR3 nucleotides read TGTGCCAGTAGTATAGATCATCCTAGCGGAGCAAGTGAGCAGTTCTTC.

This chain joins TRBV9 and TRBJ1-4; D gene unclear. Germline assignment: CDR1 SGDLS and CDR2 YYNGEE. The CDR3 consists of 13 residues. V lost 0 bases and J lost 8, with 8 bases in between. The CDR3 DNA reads TGTGCCAGCAGCGTAGGGGCGGGGGAAAAACTGTTTTTT. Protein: CASSVGAGEKLFF.

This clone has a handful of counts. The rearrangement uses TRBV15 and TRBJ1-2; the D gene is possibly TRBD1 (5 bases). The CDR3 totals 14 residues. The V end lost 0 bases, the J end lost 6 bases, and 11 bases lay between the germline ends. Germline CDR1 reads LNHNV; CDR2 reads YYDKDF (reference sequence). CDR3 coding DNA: TGTGCCACCAGCAGAGATCCAGGGAGGCATGGCTACACCTTC. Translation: CATSRDPGRHGYTF.